This paragraph covers one T cell receptor (beta chain) sequence. This entry is derived from a study of blood T cell repertoires in COVID-19. Study context: Spain, Italy and the United States supplied samples that represented acute and convalescent COVID-19. PBMCs, B-cell-depleted T cells, or T cells were the source of the cDNA or gDNA that made up the material.

Per germline, CDR1 SGHAT and CDR2 FQNNGV. The CDR3 sequence is 14 residues long. The junction had 5 bases not matched to a gene; V was cut back by 8 bases and J by 0 bases. In the original analysis: Nucleated cell number was recorded as an estimate derived from reference gene primer amplification. Produced via immunoSEQ multiplex PCR; TCRdb's table is partial and in-frame only. V, J and clone size reflect that table, while D and trimming were determined from the DNA. The sample lists approximately 120,000 clones, about 80% occurring once. The V and J genes are TRBV11-2 and TRBJ2-7; the match to TRBD1 covers 9 bases. The sequenced sample was peripheral blood. This receptor was taken from a man aged 55 to 70 with acute or convalescent COVID-19. The CDR3 region is CASGDRDGSYEQYF. CDR3 nucleotides: TGTGCCAGCGGGGACAGGGACGGCTCCTACGAGCAGTACTTC.